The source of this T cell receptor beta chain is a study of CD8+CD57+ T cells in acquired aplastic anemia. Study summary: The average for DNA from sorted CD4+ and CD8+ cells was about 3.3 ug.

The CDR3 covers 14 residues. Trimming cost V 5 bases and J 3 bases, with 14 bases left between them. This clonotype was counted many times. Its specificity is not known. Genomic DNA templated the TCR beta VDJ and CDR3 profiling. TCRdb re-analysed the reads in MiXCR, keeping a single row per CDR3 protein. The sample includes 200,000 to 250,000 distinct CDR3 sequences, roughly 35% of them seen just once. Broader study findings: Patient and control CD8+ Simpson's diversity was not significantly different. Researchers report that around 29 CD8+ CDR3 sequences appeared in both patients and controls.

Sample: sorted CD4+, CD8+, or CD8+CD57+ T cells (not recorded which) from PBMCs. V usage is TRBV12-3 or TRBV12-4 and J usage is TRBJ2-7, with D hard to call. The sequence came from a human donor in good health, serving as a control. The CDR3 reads CASSVRKWDYEQYF. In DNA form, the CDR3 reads TGTGCCAGCAGTGTTAGGAAGTGGGACTACGAGCAGTACTTC.